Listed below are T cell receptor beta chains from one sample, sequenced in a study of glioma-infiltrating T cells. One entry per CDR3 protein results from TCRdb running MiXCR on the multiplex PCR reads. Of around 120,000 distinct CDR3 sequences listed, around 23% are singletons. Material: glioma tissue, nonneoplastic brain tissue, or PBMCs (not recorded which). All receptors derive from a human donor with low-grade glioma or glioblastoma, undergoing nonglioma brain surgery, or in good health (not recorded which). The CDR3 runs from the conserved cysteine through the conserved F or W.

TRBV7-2 CASRQDQSGQYF
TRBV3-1 CASSGQDTQYF
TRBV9 CASSEGTGRYNEQFF
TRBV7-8 CASSFTGRETQYF
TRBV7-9 CASSRPSYNEQFF
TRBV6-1 CASTRLLRGDRNNEQFF
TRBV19 CASARETGANVLTF
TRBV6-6 CASSYEGSGANVLTF
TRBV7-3 CASSRGGQEIQYF
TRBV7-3 CASSLDASGGPAQYF
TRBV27 CASSLTTENTEAFF
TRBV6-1 CASIPGQGRFPEAFF
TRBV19 CATTPVTGGSTDTQYF
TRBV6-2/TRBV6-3 CASHKGLARTDTQYF
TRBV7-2 CASSSWDRASYNEQFF
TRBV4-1 CASSQDMAGGTEAFF
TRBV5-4 CAYRLNQPQHF
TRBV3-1 CASSQRMRAKNIQYF
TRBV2 CASRSQGTGVETQYF
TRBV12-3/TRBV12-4 CASSTGQIYSDQPQHF
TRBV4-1 CASSQDPPGTSVLDEQFF
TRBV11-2 CASSPTGPGELFF
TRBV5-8 CASSLGLSGGNPDTQYF
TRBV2 CASSWRGAFSGELFF
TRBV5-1 CASSPFTTGSSTDTQYF
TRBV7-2 CASSLAGTGDQPQHF
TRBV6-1 CASSSPHRGAPDTQYF
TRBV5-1 CASSLDGGEQFF
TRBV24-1 CATSDLVDTQYF
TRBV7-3 CASSPPSWYGYTF
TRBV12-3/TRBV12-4 CASSLRDGHTDTQYF
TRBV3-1 CASRPSTVKNTEAFF
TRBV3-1 CASSFEQGGSEAFF
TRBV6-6 CASSYNSGYAFF
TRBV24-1 CATSDAGASGISYNEQFF
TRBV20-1 CSARLTGTRMINEQFF
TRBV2 CASSEVPLNTEAFF
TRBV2 CASSGQRLAGYYKVF
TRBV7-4 CASSLERGTQYF
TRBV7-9 CASSLLTSGGTDTQYF
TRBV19 CASSNQIFNYGYTF
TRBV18 CASSPRRAEYQPQHF
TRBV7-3 CASRKQNNSPLHF
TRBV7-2 CASSFSGDSTDTQYF
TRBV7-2 CASSLALAFHEQFF
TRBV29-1 CSVEVGGYGYTF
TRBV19 CASSAGVWGYEQFF
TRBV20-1 CSARDNLGGRYNEQFF